The entry that follows covers one T cell receptor beta chain sequence. This sample is drawn from a study of blood T cell repertoires in COVID-19. Study context: Nucleic acid was either cDNA or gDNA, and it came from T cells, B-cell-depleted T cells, or PBMCs.

Everyone who took part was roughly 18 to 89 years old, and they came from 24 US areas. During the 2 weeks before they entered the study, exposed participants had met someone with a PCR-confirmed or clinician-diagnosed COVID-19 case. Under the authors' procedure: Nucleated cell number was recorded as an estimate derived from reference gene primer amplification. TCRdb's table, derived via immunoSEQ multiplex PCR, lists solely in-frame clones and lacks some. V and J calls and clone size are copied from that table; D and trimming were computed from the DNA. The sample lists about 300,000 clones, roughly nine tenths occurring once. The clonotype comes from a woman aged 45-59 years who had been exposed to COVID-19. Sequencing was carried out using PBMCs or T cells enriched from blood (not recorded which).

This CDR3 is CASSEQVYSNQPQHF. For the CDR3, the DNA is TGTGCCAGCAGTGAACAGGTCTATAGCAATCAGCCCCAGCATTTT. The chain joins TRBV6-1 to TRBJ1-5; D not resolved. Germline-derived CDR1 and CDR2 are MNHNS and SASEGT. The CDR3 is 15 amino acids. V shed 2 bases and J shed 0 bases, with 8 bases lying between them.